The 25 T cell receptor beta chains presented below share a single source sample, sequenced in a study of T cells in Graves' hyperthyroidism and ophthalmopathy (dated by TCRdb to 2018 to 2020). The library relied on multiplex PCR. The data were produced on an Illumina HiSeq 2000. TCR beta CDR3 regions were amplified from RNA transcripts. The first round of RT-PCR for the TCR CDR3 was performed with the HTBI primer set and the Qiagen OneStep RT-PCR kit. TCRdb reran the public reads through fastp at Q25 and MiXCR, keeping productive beta chains. For every CDR3 protein sequence, its rows merge into one entry that carries the most common genes and DNA. This sample lists 550,000 to 650,000 distinct CDR3 sequences; approximately 15% were detected once. Approximately 14% of the sample goes to the ten largest clones. The sequenced sample was blood. These TCRs come from a woman aged 40-49 years with Graves' hyperthyroidism.

This clonotype came up many times. J is TRBJ2-1 and V is TRBV27; 7 bases are shared with TRBD1. V was clipped by 1 base and J by 9 bases; unmatched bases: 12. Germline V lookup: CDR1 MNHEY, CDR2 SMNVEV (reference sequence). The length of the CDR3 is 16 residues. CDR3 in amino acids: CASSLFGEGASSEQFF. CDR3 DNA sequence: TGTGCCAGCAGTTTATTTGGTGAGGGGGCCAGCAGTGAGCAGTTCTTC.

About this clonotype: A much larger clone differs by one base, so this may be a read error. V and J are TRBV7-8 and TRBJ1-5; D might be TRBD1 (5 bases). This CDR3 contains 15 residues. In germline, CDR1 is SGHVS, CDR2 FQNEAQ. V lost 3 bases to trimming and J lost 2 bases, with 11 bases between them. The CDR3 sequence is CASSFEGTGNQPQHF. For the CDR3, the DNA is TGTGCCAGCAGCTTTGAGGGGACTGGCAATCAGCCCCAGCATTTT.

This clonotype was seen a few times. The CDR3 DNA reads TGTGCCAGCAGCCCCGGACAGGGGATTAGCTCCTACGAGCAGTACTTC. Protein product: CASSPGQGISSYEQYF. The rearrangement joins TRBV13 to TRBJ2-7; 9 nucleotides match TRBD1. CDR3 length equals 16 residues. From germline, CDR1 is PRHDT and CDR2 FYEKMQ (reference sequence). The ends lost 5 bases at V and 0 bases at J; junction bases unmatched: 8.

This clonotype was seen a handful of times. The V gene is TRBV10-3, the J gene TRBJ2-1, with D tentatively TRBD1 (6 bases). The CDR3 runs 13 residues. Trimming removed 10 bases at V and 5 bases at J, with 15 bases between. CDR1 is ENHRY, CDR2 SYGVKD, per germline. Here the CDR3 reads CATGSAGDNEQFF. The CDR3, as DNA: TGTGCCACCGGGTCGGCAGGGGACAATGAGCAGTTCTTC.

This clonotype has just one count. The chain joins TRBV10-3 to TRBJ2-3, with 10 bases aligning to TRBD2. CDR1 and CDR2 (germline): ENHRY, SYGVKD. The CDR3 totals 14 residues. Trimming took 8 bases from V and 1 from J; bases not matched to a gene: 3. The CDR3 loop is CAIRSGRGTDTQYF. CDR3 coding DNA: TGTGCCATCCGGAGCGGGAGGGGCACAGATACGCAGTATTTT.

This clonotype occurred many times. The chain couples TRBV15 to TRBJ2-3; 12 bases match TRBD2. The ends lost 3 bases at V and 5 bases at J; junction bases unmatched: 3. This CDR3 has 15 amino acids. The germline gives CDR1 LNHNV, CDR2 YYDKDF (reference sequence). CDR3 sequence (DNA): TGTGCCACCAGCAGGCTAGCGGGAGGGAGAGATACGCAGTATTTT. Its translation is CATSRLAGGRDTQYF.

This chain links TRBV7-3 with TRBJ1-2, with D possibly being TRBD1 (6 bases). Germline V gene sequence: CDR1 SGHTA, CDR2 FQGTGA. The V gene lost 5 bases and the J gene lost 2 bases, with 15 bases spanning the gap. The CDR3 totals 15 residues. The CDR3 DNA reads as TGTGCCAGCAGCCCAGGACGGGGGGCAAACTATGGCTACACCTTC. Amino acids: CASSPGRGANYGYTF.

V and J are TRBV4-1 and TRBJ1-5, with D maybe TRBD1 (6 bases). Germline loops: CDR1 MGHRA, CDR2 YSYEKL. With 1 base removed from V and 7 bases from J, the gap between germline ends came to 14 bases. CDR3 length: 15 amino acids. In nucleotides, the CDR3 is TGCGCCAGCAGCCAAGGGGCGGGGGCGAGCCAGCCCCAGCATTTT. It translates to CASSQGAGASQPQHF.

V is TRBV9 and J is TRBJ2-7, with D tentatively TRBD1 or TRBD2 (5 bases each). This CDR3 has 15 amino acids. Trimming took 3 bases from V and 3 from J, leaving 16 bases between them. Germline CDR1 SGDLS, CDR2 YYNGEE. In DNA form, the CDR3 reads TGTGCCAGCAGCGCTTATAGCCAGGGAGACTACGAGCAGTACTTC. Protein product: CASSAYSQGDYEQYF.

In its sample, this clonotype was seen many times. The V gene is TRBV29-1, the J gene TRBJ2-1; D may be TRBD2 (5 bases). V lost 3 bases to trimming and J lost 13 bases, with 13 bases between them. Germline CDR1 SQVTM, CDR2 ANQGSEA. The CDR3 consists of 11 residues. The CDR3 DNA is TGCAGCGTTGAGGGAGATCTACTTCAGTTCTTC. This sequence encodes CSVEGDLLQFF.

About this clonotype: A much larger clonotype is one base distant, so this may be a read error. The chain links TRBV28 to TRBJ2-3, with D perhaps assigned TRBD1 or TRBD2 (5 bases each). Germline V gives CDR1 MDHEN, CDR2 SYDVKM. V was clipped by 8 bases and J by 1 base, with 13 bases between them. CDR3 length equals 14 residues. CDR3 in DNA: TGTGCCAGCCTTGGCAGGGACCGCACAGATACGCAGTATTTT. This encodes CASLGRDRTDTQYF.

The chain recombines TRBV6-1 with TRBJ2-7; tentative D call: TRBD2 (5 bases). With 4 bases removed from V and 0 bases from J, the gap between germline ends came to 10 bases. CDR3 size: 14 residues. Germline V gives CDR1 MNHNS, CDR2 SASEGT. The CDR3 loop reads CASSGIAPSYEQYF. DNA for the CDR3: TGTGCCAGCAGTGGGATAGCGCCCTCCTACGAGCAGTACTTC.

This clonotype was found many times. The rearrangement links TRBV27 to TRBJ1-2; 7 nucleotides agree with TRBD1. J was trimmed by 4 bases and V by 2 bases; bases with no gene match: 7. The CDR3 loop spans 15 amino acids. Germline assignment: CDR1 MNHEY and CDR2 SMNVEV (reference sequence). In DNA form, the CDR3 reads TGTGCCAGCAGTTTAAGCAGGGGGATTGGCTATGGCTACACCTTC. The encoded protein is CASSLSRGIGYGYTF.

This chain uses TRBV28 with TRBJ2-2, with no clear D. Germline CDR1 MDHEN, CDR2 SYDVKM. CDR3 length: 12 residues. V was trimmed by 3 bases and J by 5 bases, leaving 4 bases between them. The chain's CDR3 is CASSFTTGELFF. The DNA for the CDR3 is TGTGCCAGCAGTTTCACGACCGGGGAGCTGTTTTTT.

This clonotype was observed many times. This sequence joins TRBV18 and TRBJ2-5, with 9 bases fitting TRBD2. Germline V gene lookup returns CDR1 KGHSH and CDR2 LQKENI. V was pared by 2 bases and J by 3 bases, with 16 bases of the junction left unmatched. The CDR3 consists of 19 residues. CDR3 sequence: CASSPAGTSKFGGEETQYF. The CDR3 DNA is TGTGCCAGCTCACCAGCCGGGACTAGCAAATTTGGCGGGGAAGAGACCCAGTACTTC. Full variable domain (remainder filled in from reference TRBV18 and TRBJ2-5): NAGVMQNPRHLVRRRGQEARLRCSPMKGHSHVYWYRQLPEEGLKFMVYLQKENIIDESGMPKERFSAEFPKEGPSILRIQQVVRGDSAAYFCASSPAGTSKFGGEETQYFGPGTRLLVL.

This clonotype came up a few times. The rearrangement links TRBV13 to TRBJ2-7; 9 positions match TRBD1. The CDR3 covers 15 residues. Trimming cost V 4 bases and J 2 bases; bases outside gene matches: 6. Germline CDR1 is PRHDT and CDR2 is FYEKMQ (reference sequence). CDR3 in amino acids: CASSSTGTGTYEQYF. The DNA of the CDR3 is TGTGCCAGCAGCTCTACCGGGACAGGGACCTACGAGCAGTACTTC.

Only a few counts were recorded for this clonotype. The J gene is TRBJ2-2, the V gene TRBV4-2; D unclear. The ends were cut back, 0 bases at V and 0 bases at J, with 8 bases in the middle. This CDR3 has 16 amino acids. Germline V gene data show CDR1 as LGHNA and CDR2 as YNFKEQ. The CDR3 region is CASSQDIQANTGELFF. Here the CDR3 DNA reads TGTGCCAGCAGCCAAGATATACAAGCGAACACCGGGGAGCTGTTTTTT.

Only a few counts were recorded for this clonotype. The gene calls are TRBV27 and TRBJ2-3; tentatively, D is TRBD2 (5 bases). The CDR3 loop spans 13 amino acids. Germline V lookup: CDR1 MNHEY, CDR2 SMNVEV (reference sequence). V was clipped by 5 bases and J by 7 bases, with 13 bases between them. The CDR3 reads CASSDGPGNTQYF. The CDR3 DNA reads as TGTGCCAGCAGTGACGGCCCGGGGAATACGCAGTATTTT.

The chain recombines TRBV7-9 with TRBJ2-2, with a possible D match to TRBD1 (6 bases). CDR1 and CDR2 (germline): SEHNR, FQNEAQ (reference sequence). The CDR3 covers 17 residues. Trimming left V 3 bases short and J 6 bases short, with 20 bases between. This CDR3 reads CASSFSLPGKGAGELFF. CDR3 bases: TGTGCCAGCAGCTTTTCGCTACCGGGAAAGGGGGCCGGGGAGCTGTTTTTT. The full variable domain, in which reference TRBV7-9 and TRBJ2-2 provide the parts outside the CDR3, is DTGVSQNPRHKITKRGQNVTFRCDPISEHNRLYWYRQTLGQGPEFLTYFQNEAQLEKSRLLSDRFSAERPKGSFSTLEIQRTEQGDSAMYLCASSFSLPGKGAGELFFGEGSRLTVL.

This clonotype came up once. A much larger clone sits a single nucleotide away, making a read error possible. The chain links TRBV18 to TRBJ1-6; TRBD1 is a possible D gene (5 bases). Germline V gene data show CDR1 as KGHSH and CDR2 as LQKENI. V was clipped by 5 bases and J by 8 bases, with 16 bases between them. This CDR3 region has 15 residues. The CDR3 sequence: CASSAQGDWDSPLHF. In DNA form, the CDR3 reads TGTGCCAGCTCAGCCCAGGGAGATTGGGATTCACCCCTCCACTTT.

The chain has TRBV9 and TRBJ2-5, with D perhaps TRBD2 (6 bases). CDR1 is SGDLS, CDR2 YYNGEE, per germline. Trimming stripped 0 bases from V and 1 base from J, with 10 bases between. This CDR3 has 15 amino acids. The CDR3 loop reads CASSVGGLSQETQYF. The CDR3 DNA reads TGTGCCAGCAGCGTAGGGGGACTTTCCCAAGAGACCCAGTACTTC.

This chain uses TRBV4-2 with TRBJ2-7; D perhaps matches TRBD2 (6 bases). Germline CDR1 and CDR2: LGHNA and YNFKEQ. The CDR3 is 16 amino acids. V lost 4 bases and J 1 base, leaving 17 bases between the germline ends. CDR3 region: CASSPEIAEGSYEQYF. The CDR3 nucleotides are TGTGCCAGCAGCCCTGAAATAGCGGAGGGGTCCTACGAGCAGTACTTC.

This clonotype showed up many times. The chain uses TRBV11-2 and TRBJ2-7, with D possibly TRBD1 on 6 matching bases. CDR1 is SGHAT and CDR2 is FQNNGV in the germline V gene. Deletions cut 3 bases from V and 4 bases from J, with 16 bases between. The CDR3 totals 15 residues. This CDR3 is CASSFTGQTIYEQYF. CDR3 sequence (DNA): TGTGCCAGCAGCTTTACGGGACAAACAATATACGAGCAGTACTTC.

Many counts were recorded for this clonotype. The rearrangement uses TRBV11-3 and TRBJ2-3, with D perhaps matching TRBD1 (5 bases). Deletions cut 2 bases from V and 1 base from J, with 7 bases between. Looked up from germline, CDR1 is SGHNT and CDR2 is YENEEA. The CDR3 loop spans 14 amino acids. DNA for the CDR3: TGTGCCAGCAGCTTATCCAGGGGCACAGATACGCAGTATTTT. It codes for CASSLSRGTDTQYF.

This clonotype has ten or more counts. V and J are TRBV2 and TRBJ1-5, with D hard to call. This CDR3 is built from 15 residues. From germline, CDR1 is SNHLY and CDR2 FYNNEI. With 4 bases removed from V and 9 bases from J, the gap between germline ends came to 19 bases. CDR3: CASSASTFQSAPQHF. The CDR3, as DNA: TGTGCCAGCAGTGCTTCAACTTTCCAATCAGCGCCCCAGCATTTT. Looking up the rest from reference TRBV2 and TRBJ1-5 gives the full variable domain: EPEVTQTPSHQVTQMGQEVILRCVPISNHLYFYWYRQILGQKVEFLVSFYNNEISEKSEIFDDQFSVERPDGSNFTLKIRSTKLEDSAMYFCASSASTFQSAPQHFGDGTRLSIL.